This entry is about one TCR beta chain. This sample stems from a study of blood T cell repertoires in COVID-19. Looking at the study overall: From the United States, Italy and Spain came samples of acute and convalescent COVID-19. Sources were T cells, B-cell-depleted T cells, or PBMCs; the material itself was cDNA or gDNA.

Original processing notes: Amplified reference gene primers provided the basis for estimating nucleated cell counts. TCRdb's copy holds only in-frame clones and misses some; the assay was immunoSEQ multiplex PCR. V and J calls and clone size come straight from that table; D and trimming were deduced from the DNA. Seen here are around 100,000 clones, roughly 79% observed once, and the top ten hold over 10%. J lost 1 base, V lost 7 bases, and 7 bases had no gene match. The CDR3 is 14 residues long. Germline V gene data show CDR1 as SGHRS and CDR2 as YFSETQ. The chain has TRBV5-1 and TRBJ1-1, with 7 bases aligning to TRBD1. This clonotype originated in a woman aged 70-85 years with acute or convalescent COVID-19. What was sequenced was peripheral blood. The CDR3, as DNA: TGCGCCAGCTTCGAACAGGGGTGGAACACTGAAGCTTTCTTT. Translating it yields CASFEQGWNTEAFF. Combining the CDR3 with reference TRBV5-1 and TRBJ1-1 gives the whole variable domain KAGVTQTPRYLIKTRGQQVTLSCSPISGHRSVSWYQQTPGQGLQFLFEYFSETQRNKGNFPGRFSGRQFSNSRSEMNVSTLELGDSALYLCASFEQGWNTEAFFGQGTRLTVV.